The sample holds many counts of the clone carrying this T cell receptor beta chain. As yet, its antigen is unknown. Tagging with unique molecular identifiers was a feature of the TCR beta cDNA libraries. Input amounts of 1 to 10 million T cells were used. These gave 500,000 or so cDNA molecules, so each molecule approximated one T cell. TCRdb used MiXCR to reprocess the PCR reads, holding one entry per CDR3 protein. Of roughly 200,000 distinct CDR3 sequences listed, roughly 28% are singletons. The data are from a study of post-analysis software for immune sequencing data. Points from the study as a whole: Batch-matched samples strongly co-clustered by F measure. Comparison of patients with controls showed four or five TRBV segments more frequent in patients, TRBV5-6, TRBV5-1 and TRBV20-1 among them.

CDR3 length: 14 amino acids. J was trimmed by 5 bases and V by 5 bases; bases with no gene match: 7. Per germline, CDR1 SGHTA and CDR2 FQGNSA. The specimen was blood. The origin of this receptor is a girl under 18 with multiple sclerosis. This chain connects TRBV7-2 to TRBJ1-2; 8 bases agree with TRBD1. The chain's CDR3 is CASSPRQGWYGYTF. CDR3 nucleotide sequence: TGTGCCAGCAGCCCGAGACAGGGGTGGTATGGCTACACCTTC.